The T cell receptor (beta chain) under discussion was sequenced for a study of cytomegalovirus exposure and HLA in healthy donors. The CDR3 is 11 residues long. Per germline, CDR1 SGHAT and CDR2 FQNNGV. About this clone itself: A read error may account for a junction end that differs from germline.

The PCR had 60 Vbeta and 13 Jbeta primers. Assay used: immunoSEQ multiplex PCR; TCRdb lists only in-frame clones, some missing. The listing records about 140,000 clones. This receptor was taken from a man aged 35 to 55 in good health and CMV-seronegative. Sequences were obtained from PBMCs. The gene calls are TRBV11-2 and TRBJ2-1; 9 bases align to TRBD1. CDR3 residues: CASSFRDRAIF. The CDR3 nucleotides read TGTGCCAGCAGCTTCCGGGACAGGGCTATCTTC.